These 14 T cell receptor beta chains originate from one sample sequenced in a study of healthy donors' naive CD4 and CD8 T cells. Each TCR library used around 500 ng of total RNA and a linear amplification protocol. TCRdb fed the reads into MiXCR, producing one record per CDR3 protein. The table has approximately 200,000 distinct CDR3 sequences, over 60% seen once; the top ten hold approximately 2.5%. Specimen: naive CD4+ and CD8+ T cells sorted from blood, pooled from several donors. The receptors shown here come from a pool of human donors in good health; the sample pools cells from several healthy donors.

This clonotype has a handful of counts. The chain is built from TRBV27 and TRBJ2-1, with 10 nucleotides matching TRBD1. The CDR3 contains 14 residues. Trimming removed 4 bases from V and 8 bases from J; junction bases left unmatched: 5. Germline CDR1 reads MNHEY; CDR2 reads SMNVEV (reference sequence). CDR3 residues: CASSSGTGVYEQFF. The CDR3 DNA reads as TGTGCCAGCAGTTCCGGGACAGGGGTATATGAGCAGTTCTTC.

The chain joins TRBV6-5 to TRBJ1-1; D possibly corresponds to TRBD1 (5 bases). Deletions cut 1 base from V and 1 base from J, with 10 bases between. Germline CDR1 and CDR2: MNHEY and SVGAGI. The length of the CDR3 is 15 residues. CDR3 region: CASSYWGPSNTEAFF. CDR3 DNA: TGTGCCAGCAGTTACTGGGGCCCTTCGAACACTGAAGCTTTCTTT.

The J gene is TRBJ1-1, the V gene TRBV27; D perhaps matches TRBD1 (5 bases). Trimming stripped 8 bases from V and 3 bases from J, with 19 bases between. Germline V gene data show CDR1 as MNHEY and CDR2 as SMNVEV (reference sequence). The CDR3 contains 15 residues. The CDR3 loop is CASRGALGGYTEAFF. The CDR3, as DNA: TGTGCCAGCCGTGGGGCCCTTGGTGGTTACACTGAAGCTTTCTTT.

This sequence joins TRBV20-1 and TRBJ2-5; 7 bases map to TRBD1. The CDR3 has 13 amino acids. The V and J ends lost 4 bases and 4 bases, in that order; junction bases with no gene match: 6. Germline lookup yields CDR1 DFQATT and CDR2 SNEGSKA (reference sequence). The CDR3 is CSAITGARETQYF. CDR3 nucleotides: TGCAGTGCTATTACAGGGGCCCGAGAGACCCAGTACTTC.

The CDR3 coding sequence is TGCAGCGTTGGACAGGGGGAGTATGGCTACACCTTC. The encoded protein is CSVGQGEYGYTF. The rearrangement joins TRBV29-1 to TRBJ1-2; 9 nucleotides match TRBD1. The CDR3 consists of 12 residues. Germline values: CDR1 SQVTM, CDR2 ANQGSEA. Germline trimming cut 4 bases from V and 5 bases from J; bases unmatched to any gene: 2.

The J gene is TRBJ1-5, the V gene TRBV6-5; 8 bases are a match to TRBD1. Germline-derived CDR1 and CDR2 are MNHEY and SVGAGI. The ends lost 4 bases at V and 7 bases at J; junction bases unmatched: 9. The CDR3 is 15 amino acids. CDR3 in amino acids: CASSLSQGAEQPQHF. The CDR3 bases are TGTGCCAGCAGTTTGTCCCAGGGGGCAGAACAGCCCCAGCATTTT.

CDR3 sequence: CASSQEQGISYEQYF. The CDR3 nucleotides read TGTGCCAGCAGCCAAGAACAGGGGATATCCTACGAGCAGTACTTC. The V and J genes are TRBV14 and TRBJ2-7; TRBD1 matches at 7 bases. Trimming cost V 0 bases and J 1 base; bases outside gene matches: 3. There are 15 residues in the CDR3. CDR1 and CDR2 from the germline V gene are SGHDN and FVKESK. Using reference TRBV14 and TRBJ2-7 for the parts outside the CDR3, the full variable domain is EAGVTQFPSHSVIEKGQTVTLRCDPISGHDNLYWYRRVMGKEIKFLLHFVKESKQDESGMPNNRFLAERTGGTYSTLKVQPAELEDSGVYFCASSQEQGISYEQYFGPGTRLTVT.

This chain links TRBV7-8 with TRBJ2-1, with D tentatively TRBD1 or TRBD2 (5 bases each). Between the trimmed V and J ends, which lost 2 bases and 8 bases, there was a span of 19 bases. Germline V lookup: CDR1 SGHVS, CDR2 FQNEAQ. The CDR3 loop spans 16 amino acids. This chain's CDR3 is CASSLFQPGGTDEQFF. The CDR3 region has the DNA TGTGCCAGCAGCTTATTCCAACCTGGTGGGACCGATGAGCAGTTCTTC.

V usage is TRBV19 and J usage is TRBJ1-5; D ambiguous. The ends were cut back, 3 bases at V and 5 bases at J, with 8 bases in the middle. CDR3 length: 13 amino acids. Germline assignment: CDR1 LNHDA and CDR2 SQIVND (reference sequence). The CDR3 bases are TGTGCCAGTAGTATCTTCTCCGATCAGCCCCAGCATTTT. Protein product: CASSIFSDQPQHF.

This clonotype appeared a single time. J is TRBJ2-1 and V is TRBV15, with D perhaps matching TRBD2 (6 bases). Germline CDR1 LNHNV, CDR2 YYDKDF (reference sequence). V lost 2 bases and J 7 bases, leaving 15 bases between the germline ends. The length of the CDR3 is 15 residues. CDR3 in amino acids: CATSRTSTSPNEQFF. CDR3 in DNA: TGTGCCACCAGCAGAACTTCGACTAGTCCTAATGAGCAGTTCTTC. The full variable domain, rest sourced from reference TRBV15 and TRBJ2-1, is DAMVIQNPRYQVTQFGKPVTLSCSQTLNHNVMYWYQQKSSQAPKLLFHYYDKDFNNEADTPDNFQSRRPNTSFCFLDIRSPGLGDTAMYLCATSRTSTSPNEQFFGPGTRLTVL.

The V and J genes are TRBV20-1 and TRBJ1-3; tentative D call: TRBD1 (6 bases). Germline CDR1 reads DFQATT; CDR2 reads SNEGSKA (reference sequence). V lost 5 bases to trimming and J lost 2 bases, with 19 bases between them. The CDR3 has 16 residues. The CDR3 DNA reads TGCAGTGCTCCCTCATATACGGACAGAACTGGAAACACCATATATTTT. Translating it yields CSAPSYTDRTGNTIYF.

The J gene is TRBJ1-5, the V gene TRBV2, with TRBD1 matching over 7 bases. The ends lost 7 bases at V and 0 bases at J; junction bases unmatched: 6. The germline CDR1 and CDR2 sequences are SNHLY and FYNNEI. CDR3 length: 15 residues. CDR3 nucleotides: TGTGCCAGCACTCACGGGACAGATAGCAATCAGCCCCAGCATTTT. It codes for CASTHGTDSNQPQHF.

The rearrangement joins TRBV2 to TRBJ1-2; D not certain. The germline V gene encodes CDR1 SNHLY and CDR2 FYNNEI. The CDR3 extends over 13 amino acids. Trimming removed 3 bases at V and 6 bases at J, with 11 bases between. For the CDR3, the DNA is TGTGCCAGCAGTGACCGGACGGCTGATGGCTACACCTTC. The encoded protein is CASSDRTADGYTF.

This clonotype came up a few times. The J gene is TRBJ2-5, the V gene TRBV7-8; TRBD2 might be the D (7 bases). Germline V gives CDR1 SGHVS, CDR2 FQNEAQ. Between the trimmed V and J ends, which lost 4 bases and 6 bases, there was a span of 21 bases. The CDR3 contains 16 residues. CDR3 sequence (DNA): TGTGCCAGCAGCTACCCGGTGGGGGGCGGGAGAAAGACCCAGTACTTC. It is translated as CASSYPVGGGRKTQYF. The entire variable domain, with the rest obtained from reference TRBV7-8 and TRBJ2-5, is as follows: GAGVSQSPRYKVAKRGQDVALRCDPISGHVSLFWYQQALGQGPEFLTYFQNEAQLDKSGLPSDRFFAERPEGSVSTLKIQRTQQEDSAVYLCASSYPVGGGRKTQYFGPGTRLLVL.